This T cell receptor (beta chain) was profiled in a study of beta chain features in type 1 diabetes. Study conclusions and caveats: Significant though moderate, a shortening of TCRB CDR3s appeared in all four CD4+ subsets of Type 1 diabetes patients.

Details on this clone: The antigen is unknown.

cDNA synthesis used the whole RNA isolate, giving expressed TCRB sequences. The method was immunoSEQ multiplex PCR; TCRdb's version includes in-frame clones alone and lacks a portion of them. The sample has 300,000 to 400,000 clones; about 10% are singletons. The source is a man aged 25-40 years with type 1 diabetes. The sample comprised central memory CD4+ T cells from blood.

Written as DNA, the CDR3 is TGTGCCAGCAGCTTAGGAGTAGGGATGGAAGAGACCCAGTACTTC. Its protein is CASSLGVGMEETQYF. The V gene is TRBV7-9, the J gene TRBJ2-5; no clear D gene. CDR3 length: 15 amino acids. V lost 1 base and J 3 bases, leaving 12 bases between the germline ends. Germline-derived CDR1 and CDR2 are SEHNR and FQNEAQ (reference sequence).